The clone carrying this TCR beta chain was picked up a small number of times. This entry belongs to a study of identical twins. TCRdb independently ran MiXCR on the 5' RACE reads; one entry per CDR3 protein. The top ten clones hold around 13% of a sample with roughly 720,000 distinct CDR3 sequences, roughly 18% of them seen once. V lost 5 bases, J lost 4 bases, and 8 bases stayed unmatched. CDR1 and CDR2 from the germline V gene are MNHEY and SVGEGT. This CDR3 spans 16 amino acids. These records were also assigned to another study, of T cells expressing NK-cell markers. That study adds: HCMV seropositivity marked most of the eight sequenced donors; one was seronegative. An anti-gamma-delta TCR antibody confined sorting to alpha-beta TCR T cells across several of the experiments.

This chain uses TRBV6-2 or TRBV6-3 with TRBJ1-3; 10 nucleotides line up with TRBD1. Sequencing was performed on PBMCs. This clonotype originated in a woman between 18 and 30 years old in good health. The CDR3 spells CASSDPGQGTGNTIYF. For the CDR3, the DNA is TGTGCCAGCAGTGATCCGGGACAGGGGACCGGAAACACCATATATTTT.